The 32 T cell receptor beta chains listed next were all sequenced from one sample in a study of shared clonotypes between healthy human individuals. Profiled with immunoSEQ multiplex PCR; TCRdb holds only in-frame clones, not every one. The profile covers some 2.3 million clones, with over 85% appearing a single time and 0.3% to 0.4% taken by the ten largest. Source material: naive CD4+ T cells from PBMCs. Specified subset: CD45RA+ positively selected. The receptor set was obtained from a man in his late teens or twenties in good health. Some clones in this sample may be carry-over from other donors' samples.

This clone was recorded once. The rearrangement uses TRBV19 and TRBJ1-5; D is uncertain. V lost 3 bases to trimming and J lost 6 bases, with 9 bases between them. This CDR3 comprises 13 residues. CDR1 LNHDA and CDR2 SQIVND come from the germline V gene (reference sequence). CDR3 in DNA: TGTGCCAGTAGTATGGTGGACGGTCAGCCCCAGCATTTT. This sequence encodes CASSMVDGQPQHF.

The chain carries TRBV5-4 and TRBJ2-7, with TRBD1 matching 11 bases. The germline V gene encodes CDR1 SGHNT and CDR2 YYREEE (reference sequence). J lost 12 bases, V lost 0 bases, and 5 bases had no gene match. The CDR3 totals 13 residues. This chain's CDR3 is CASSLDRDRGMYF. Written as DNA, the CDR3 is TGTGCCAGCAGCTTGGACCGGGACAGGGGGATGTACTTC.

The V and J genes are TRBV28 and TRBJ2-3; 10 bases agree with TRBD2. This CDR3 comprises 15 residues. Germline V gene data show CDR1 as MDHEN and CDR2 as SYDVKM. J lost 0 bases, V lost 7 bases, and 4 bases had no gene match. Written as DNA, the CDR3 is TGTGCCAGCACCCTAGCGGGAGCAAGCACAGATACGCAGTATTTT. Amino acid sequence: CASTLAGASTDTQYF.

The rearrangement joins TRBV28 to TRBJ2-1; no reliable D call. Deletions cut 2 bases from V and 8 bases from J, with 10 bases between. This CDR3 comprises 13 residues. Looked up from germline, CDR1 is MDHEN and CDR2 is SYDVKM. The CDR3 coding sequence is TGTGCCAGCAGTTTAAGTCTATTCGATGAGCAGTTCTTC. Protein sequence: CASSLSLFDEQFF.

The chain combines TRBV6-5 with TRBJ1-2, with D possibly TRBD1 on 6 matching bases. This CDR3 spans 14 amino acids. Looked up from germline, CDR1 is MNHEY and CDR2 is SVGAGI. The germline V and J ends were trimmed by 6 bases and 4 bases, with 15 bases remaining between them. DNA for the CDR3: TGTGCCAGCAGAACGGGAGGGGGTGGCTATGGCTACACCTTC. Amino acid sequence: CASRTGGGGYGYTF.

The chain carries TRBV27 and TRBJ1-2; tentatively, D is TRBD1 (5 bases). Per germline, CDR1 MNHEY and CDR2 SMNVEV (reference sequence). The germline V and J ends were trimmed by 2 bases and 3 bases, with 10 bases remaining between them. CDR3 size: 14 residues. The CDR3, as DNA: TGTGCCAGCAGTTTAAGGGGAAGCGACTATGGCTACACCTTC. Amino acid sequence: CASSLRGSDYGYTF.

The genes are TRBV2 and TRBJ2-2; TRBD2 matches at 8 bases. V lost 6 bases and J lost 1; bases outside the gene matches: 7. The CDR3 runs 16 residues. CDR1 and CDR2 from the germline V gene are SNHLY and FYNNEI. The CDR3 region is CASSVTGTRNTGELFF. The CDR3 nucleotides read TGTGCCAGCAGCGTAACCGGGACTAGGAACACCGGGGAGCTGTTTTTT.

This clone has only one observation. The chain is built from TRBV11-2 and TRBJ2-1, with D hard to call. The V gene's germline CDR1 is SGHAT and CDR2 FQNNGV. The CDR3 length is 13 residues. Deletions cut 0 bases from V and 7 bases from J, with 7 bases between. This CDR3 is CASSLEVLNEQFF. For the CDR3, the DNA is TGTGCCAGCAGCTTAGAGGTATTGAATGAGCAGTTCTTC.

J is TRBJ1-2 and V is TRBV15; D possibly corresponds to TRBD1 (5 bases). Looked up from germline, CDR1 is LNHNV and CDR2 is YYDKDF (reference sequence). The CDR3 totals 12 residues. V lost 1 base and J lost 10, with 10 bases in between. Here the CDR3 reads CATSRVGQHYTF. Written as DNA, the CDR3 is TGTGCCACCAGCAGAGTTGGACAACACTACACCTTC.

The chain has TRBV2 and TRBJ2-1, with D perhaps TRBD2 (5 bases). The V end lost 7 bases, the J end lost 4 bases, and 11 bases lay between the germline ends. The length of the CDR3 is 13 residues. In germline, CDR1 is SNHLY, CDR2 FYNNEI. The CDR3 DNA sequence: TGTGCCAGCACCCCACAGCGGTACAATGAGCAGTTCTTC. Its protein is CASTPQRYNEQFF.

The chain links TRBV10-3 to TRBJ1-1, with D tentatively TRBD1 (5 bases). From germline, CDR1 is ENHRY and CDR2 SYGVKD. Trimming took 4 bases from V and 0 from J, leaving 21 bases between them. This CDR3 has 18 amino acids. The CDR3 reads CAISVRGIGTSMNTEAFF. The CDR3 DNA reads TGTGCCATCAGTGTTCGGGGCATAGGGACGAGCATGAACACTGAAGCTTTCTTT.

The chain joins TRBV27 to TRBJ2-3; D assignment may be TRBD1 or TRBD2 (6 bases each). The V gene lost 2 bases and the J gene lost 4 bases, with 13 bases spanning the gap. CDR1 and CDR2 (germline): MNHEY, SMNVEV (reference sequence). The CDR3 is 15 residues long. The CDR3: CASSLAGGYPDTQYF. Here the CDR3 DNA reads TGTGCCAGCAGTTTAGCCGGGGGCTACCCAGATACGCAGTATTTT.

With respect to this clone: The sample contains more than one DNA sequence encoding this CDR3. The chain uses TRBV19 and TRBJ2-1, with D perhaps TRBD1 (6 bases). The germline CDR1 and CDR2 sequences are LNHDA and SQIVND (reference sequence). This CDR3 is 15 amino acids long. V lost 1 base to trimming and J lost 3 bases, with 10 bases between them. CDR3 protein: CASSIGGRGYNEQFF. In DNA form, the CDR3 reads TGTGCCAGTAGTATAGGGGGCAGGGGCTACAATGAGCAGTTCTTC.

In this sample, this clone turned up once. The chain recombines TRBV28 with TRBJ2-1, with D unresolved. The CDR3 has 12 amino acids. V dropped 5 bases and J dropped 10 bases, with 12 bases sitting between them. The germline CDR1 and CDR2 sequences are MDHEN and SYDVKM. The CDR3: CASSPQLGEQFF. The CDR3 coding sequence is TGTGCCAGCAGTCCCCAACTTGGCGAGCAGTTCTTC.

The gene calls are TRBV2 and TRBJ1-5, with 8 bases that match TRBD1. V was clipped by 6 bases and J by 5 bases; unmatched bases: 9. The CDR3 length is 15 residues. Germline-derived CDR1 and CDR2 are SNHLY and FYNNEI. The CDR3 is CASSLRDRLYQPQHF. CDR3 DNA: TGTGCCAGCAGCCTCCGGGACAGGCTGTATCAGCCCCAGCATTTT.

The gene calls are TRBV27 and TRBJ2-7, with 9 bases that match TRBD1. V trimming: 7 bases; J trimming: 2 bases; junction bases outside the gene matches: 12. This CDR3 is built from 16 residues. From germline, CDR1 is MNHEY and CDR2 SMNVEV (reference sequence). This chain's CDR3 is CASTLLGGQGTYEQYF. The CDR3, as DNA: TGTGCCAGCACCCTCTTGGGGGGACAGGGCACCTACGAGCAGTACTTC.

This rearrangement joins TRBV6-5 to TRBJ2-2; TRBD1 might be the D (6 bases). Trimming left V 7 bases short and J 8 bases short, with 14 bases between. This CDR3 has 13 residues. The germline CDR1 and CDR2 sequences are MNHEY and SVGAGI. CDR3 DNA sequence: TGTGCCAGCAACCCAGTGGGGGCAGGGGAGCTGTTTTTT. Protein sequence: CASNPVGAGELFF.

CDR3 nucleotide sequence: TGTGCCAGCAGTCCGCCCTCTTTTGGGCGTAATCAGCCCCAGCATTTT. Protein sequence: CASSPPSFGRNQPQHF. The chain has TRBV28 and TRBJ1-5, with D uncertain. The CDR3 consists of 16 residues. V was clipped by 5 bases and J by 4 bases, with 18 bases between them. Germline V gene data show CDR1 as MDHEN and CDR2 as SYDVKM.

The J gene is TRBJ2-1, the V gene TRBV11-2, with a tentative D call TRBD2 (5 bases). This CDR3 comprises 13 residues. V shed 2 bases and J shed 8 bases, with 10 bases lying between them. CDR1 is SGHAT, CDR2 FQNNGV, per germline. CDR3 residues: CASSLKRKDEQFF. The DNA of the CDR3 is TGTGCCAGCAGCTTAAAGCGGAAGGATGAGCAGTTCTTC.

As to this clone: Germline is not matched at one junction end, which may reflect a read error. The chain recombines TRBV5-8 with TRBJ2-1; 9 bases map to TRBD1. Per germline, CDR1 SGHTS and CDR2 YDEGEE. CDR3 length: 18 residues. This CDR3 reads CASSSLMNRGRVVNQQFF. The CDR3 coding sequence is TGTGCCAGCAGCTCCTTGATGAACAGGGGGCGAGTCGTCAATCAGCAGTTCTTC.

About this clone itself: Different DNA sequences within this sample yield the same CDR3. This rearrangement joins TRBV5-1 to TRBJ2-3; maybe TRBD1 (5 bases). Germline V gene sequence: CDR1 SGHRS, CDR2 YFSETQ. V was shortened by 0 bases and J by 0 bases, with 8 bases between the two germline ends. The CDR3 is 15 residues long. The DNA for the CDR3 is TGCGCCAGCAGCTTGGCAGGGCTGAGCACAGATACGCAGTATTTT. It codes for CASSLAGLSTDTQYF.

This sequence joins TRBV30 and TRBJ2-3, with 9 bases lining up with TRBD2. CDR3 length: 16 residues. J lost 8 bases, V lost 3 bases, and 15 bases had no gene match. Germline V gene lookup returns CDR1 GTSNPN and CDR2 SVGIG (reference sequence). CDR3 sequence: CAWRPAAGGFPATQYF. In DNA, the CDR3 is TGTGCCTGGAGGCCCGCAGCGGGAGGATTCCCAGCTACGCAGTATTTT.

This chain uses TRBV4-1 with TRBJ2-1, with 7 nucleotides matching TRBD2. The CDR3 covers 17 residues. Losses at the gene ends were 3 bases for V and 6 bases for J; bases not matched to a gene: 14. Germline CDR1 and CDR2: MGHRA and YSYEKL. CDR3 protein: CASSQLTSFRALNEQFF. The CDR3, as DNA: TGCGCCAGCAGCCAGCTGACTAGCTTTCGGGCACTCAATGAGCAGTTCTTC.

This chain joins TRBV5-1 and TRBJ2-2; 7 nucleotides match TRBD1. The CDR3 length is 17 residues. Losses at the gene ends were 4 bases for V and 0 bases for J; bases not matched to a gene: 9. Germline CDR1 SGHRS, CDR2 YFSETQ. The CDR3 loop reads CASSTTTTGSNTGELFF. For the CDR3, the DNA is TGCGCCAGCAGCACCACCACGACAGGGTCGAACACCGGGGAGCTGTTTTTT.

Of note for this clone: The identical CDR3 is also encoded by other nucleotide sequences in the sample. V usage is TRBV7-3 and J usage is TRBJ2-7; 7 nucleotides match TRBD2. The germline V gene encodes CDR1 SGHTA and CDR2 FQGTGA. This CDR3 region has 13 residues. Trimming took 4 bases from V and 0 from J; bases not matched to a gene: 0. DNA of the CDR3: TGTGCCAGCAGCTCTAGCGGCTCCTACGAGCAGTACTTC. It is translated as CASSSSGSYEQYF. Full variable domain (remainder filled in from reference TRBV7-3 and TRBJ2-7): GAGVSQTPSNKVTEKGKYVELRCDPISGHTALYWYRQSLGQGPEFLIYFQGTGAADDSGLPNDRFFAVRPEGSVSTLKIQRTERGDSAVYLCASSSSGSYEQYFGPGTRLTVT.

The rearrangement joins TRBV2 to TRBJ1-5, with 9 bases aligning to TRBD1. V gave up 4 bases and J gave up 3 bases; unmatched junction bases: 4. CDR3 size: 15 residues. CDR1 and CDR2 (germline): SNHLY, FYNNEI. The CDR3: CASSVGTGNNQPQHF. The CDR3 DNA sequence: TGTGCCAGCAGTGTAGGGACAGGGAACAATCAGCCCCAGCATTTT.

This chain connects TRBV19 to TRBJ2-6, with 7 nucleotides matching TRBD2. With 7 bases clipped from V and 4 bases from J, the junction kept 7 bases outside the gene matches. CDR1 LNHDA and CDR2 SQIVND come from the germline V gene (reference sequence). The CDR3 extends over 15 amino acids. The CDR3 bases are TGTGCCAGTATCTCACTAGCGCGGGGGGCCAACGTCCTGACTTTC. This translates into CASISLARGANVLTF. Full variable domain (remainder filled in from reference TRBV19 and TRBJ2-6): DGGITQSPKYLFRKEGQNVTLSCEQNLNHDAMYWYRQDPGQGLRLIYYSQIVNDFQKGDIAEGYSVSREKKESFPLTVTSAQKNPTAFYLCASISLARGANVLTFGAGSRLTVL.

V gene TRBV28 combines with J gene TRBJ2-4; D uncertain. V gave up 3 bases and J gave up 1 base, with 13 bases separating them. CDR1 is MDHEN and CDR2 is SYDVKM in the germline V gene. The CDR3 spans 16 residues. The CDR3 here is CASSLANLKAKNIQYF. For the CDR3, the DNA is TGTGCCAGCAGTTTGGCTAACTTAAAGGCCAAAAACATTCAGTACTTC.

The V and J genes are TRBV28 and TRBJ2-6; perhaps TRBD2 as D (5 bases). There are 14 residues in the CDR3. In germline, CDR1 is MDHEN, CDR2 SYDVKM. V lost 6 bases, J lost 0 bases, and 6 bases lay in between. The CDR3, as DNA: TGTGCCAGCAGACGGGGCTCTGGGGCCAACGTCCTGACTTTC. Translated, it gives CASRRGSGANVLTF.

About this clone itself: The same CDR3 can be traced to other DNA sequences in this sample. The chain has TRBV27 and TRBJ2-7; 7 bases match TRBD2. V shed 5 bases and J 0 bases; nucleotides not matched to a gene: 4. The germline gives CDR1 MNHEY, CDR2 SMNVEV (reference sequence). The CDR3 runs to 14 residues. The CDR3 DNA is TGTGCCAGCAGTGGCGGGAGAGGCTCCTACGAGCAGTACTTC. Translated: CASSGGRGSYEQYF.

The rearrangement links TRBV5-6 to TRBJ2-3; TRBD2 matches 8 bases. This CDR3 contains 15 residues. Looked up from germline, CDR1 is SGHDT and CDR2 is YYEEEE. With V trimmed by 0 bases and J by 4 bases, 4 bases remained unmatched. The CDR3 region is CASSLDGGGPDTQYF. In DNA, the CDR3 is TGTGCCAGCAGCTTGGACGGGGGGGGCCCAGATACGCAGTATTTT.

This rearrangement joins TRBV5-1 to TRBJ2-3, with D perhaps TRBD1 (6 bases). V was pared by 2 bases and J by 1 base, with 14 bases between. The length of the CDR3 is 16 residues. From germline, CDR1 is SGHRS and CDR2 YFSETQ. The CDR3 nucleotides read TGCGCCAGCAGCTTAGGTCGGGCAGGGGGCACAGATACGCAGTATTTT. Amino acid sequence: CASSLGRAGGTDTQYF.